Only a few counts were recorded for the clone carrying this T cell receptor (beta chain). Its antigen is not identified. This sample is drawn from a study of cytomegalovirus exposure and HLA in healthy donors. Broader study findings: Other equally common chains were less clonally expanded than HLA-associated TCR beta chains, a later analysis showed.

60 Vbeta and 13 Jbeta primers were used in PCR. Assay used: immunoSEQ multiplex PCR; TCRdb lists only in-frame clones, some missing. The sample holds 150,000 to 200,000 clones, roughly 9.4% seen once. Germline assignment: CDR1 SGHRS and CDR2 YFSETQ. Germline trimming cut 4 bases from V and 6 bases from J; bases unmatched to any gene: 9. The CDR3 is made up of 15 amino acids. The sequence came from a woman aged 25 to 39 in good health and CMV-seropositive. The V and J genes are TRBV5-1 and TRBJ2-5, with 10 bases matching TRBD1. Sequenced sample: PBMCs. Here the CDR3 reads CASSLDPGQGKTQYF. The CDR3 coding sequence is TGCGCCAGCAGCCTGGACCCGGGACAGGGGAAGACCCAGTACTTC.